This T cell receptor (beta chain) was sequenced in a study of neurological immune-mediated disorders. Using its own MiXCR run on the 5' RACE reads, TCRdb lists one record per CDR3 protein. In the table there are fewer than 25,000 distinct CDR3 sequences, around 15% of which are singletons. V lost 0 bases and J lost 3, with 9 bases in between. Germline V gene sequence: CDR1 MNHNY, CDR2 SVGAGI (reference sequence). The CDR3 has 14 amino acids. Broader study findings: Falling below healthy controls, multiple sclerosis showed the least TCR clonal expansion, while HTLV-1-associated myelopathy showed the most. No CDR3 amino acid sequences were shared by expanded clones across subjects, suggesting private repertoires in all groups.

This clonotype appeared many times. Its antigen is still unknown. Sequences were obtained from PBMCs. The chain has TRBV6-6 and TRBJ2-7, with a tentative D call TRBD1 (6 bases). This receptor was obtained from a woman between 35 and 50 years old with HTLV-1-associated myelopathy (HAM/TSP). The CDR3 here is CASSYSGQNYEQYF. CDR3 DNA sequence: TGTGCCAGCAGTTACTCTGGACAGAACTACGAGCAGTACTTC.